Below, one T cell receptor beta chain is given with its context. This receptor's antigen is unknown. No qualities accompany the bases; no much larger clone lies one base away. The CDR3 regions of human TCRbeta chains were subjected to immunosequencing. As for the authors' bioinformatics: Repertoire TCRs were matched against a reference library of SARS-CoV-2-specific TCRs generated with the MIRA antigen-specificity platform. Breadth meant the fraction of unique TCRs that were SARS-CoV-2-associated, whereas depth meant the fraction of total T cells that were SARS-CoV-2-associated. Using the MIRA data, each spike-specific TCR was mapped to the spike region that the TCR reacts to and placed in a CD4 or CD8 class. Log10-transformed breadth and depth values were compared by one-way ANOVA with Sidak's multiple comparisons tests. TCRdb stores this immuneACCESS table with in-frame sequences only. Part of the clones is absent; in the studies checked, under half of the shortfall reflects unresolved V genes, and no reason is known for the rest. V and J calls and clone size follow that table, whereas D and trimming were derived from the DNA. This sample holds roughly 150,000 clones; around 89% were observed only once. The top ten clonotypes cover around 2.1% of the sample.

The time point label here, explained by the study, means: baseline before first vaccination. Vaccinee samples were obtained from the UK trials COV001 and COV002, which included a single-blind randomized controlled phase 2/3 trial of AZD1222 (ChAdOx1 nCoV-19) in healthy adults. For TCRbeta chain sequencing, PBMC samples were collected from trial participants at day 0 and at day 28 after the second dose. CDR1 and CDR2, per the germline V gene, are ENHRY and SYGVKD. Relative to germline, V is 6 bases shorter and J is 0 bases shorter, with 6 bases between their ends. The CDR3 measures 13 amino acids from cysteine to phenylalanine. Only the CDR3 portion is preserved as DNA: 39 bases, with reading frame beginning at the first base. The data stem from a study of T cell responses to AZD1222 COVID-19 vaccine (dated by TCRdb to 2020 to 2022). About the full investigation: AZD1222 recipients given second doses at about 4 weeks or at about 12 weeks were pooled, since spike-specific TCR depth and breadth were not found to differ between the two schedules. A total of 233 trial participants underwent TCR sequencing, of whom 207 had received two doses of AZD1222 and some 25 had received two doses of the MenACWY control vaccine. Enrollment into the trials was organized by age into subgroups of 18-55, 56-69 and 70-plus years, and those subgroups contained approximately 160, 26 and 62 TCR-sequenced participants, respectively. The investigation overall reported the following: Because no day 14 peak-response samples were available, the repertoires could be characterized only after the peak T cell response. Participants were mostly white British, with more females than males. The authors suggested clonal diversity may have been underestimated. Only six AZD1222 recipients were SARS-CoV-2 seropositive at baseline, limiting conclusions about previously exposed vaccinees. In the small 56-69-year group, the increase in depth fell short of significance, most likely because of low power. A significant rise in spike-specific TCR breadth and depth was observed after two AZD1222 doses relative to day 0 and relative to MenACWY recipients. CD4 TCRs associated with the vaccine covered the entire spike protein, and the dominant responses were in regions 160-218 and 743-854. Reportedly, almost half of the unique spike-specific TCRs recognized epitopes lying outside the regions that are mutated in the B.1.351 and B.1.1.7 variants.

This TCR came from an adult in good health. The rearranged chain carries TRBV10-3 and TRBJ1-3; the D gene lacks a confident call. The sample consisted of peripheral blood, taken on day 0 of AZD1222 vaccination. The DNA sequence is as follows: TGTGCCATCAGACAAACCTCTGGAAACACCATATATTTT. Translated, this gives CAIRQTSGNTIYF.